The entry that follows covers one T cell receptor beta chain sequence. The data belong to a study of control samples from healthy donors and cancer patients. Generated by immunoSEQ multiplex PCR, the TCRdb table keeps only in-frame clones and is missing some. The sample has about 60,000 clones; about 92% are singletons. Per the germline V gene, CDR1 is SEHNR and CDR2 is FQNEAQ (reference sequence). The CDR3 has 17 residues. V was trimmed by 1 base and J by 3 bases, leaving 15 bases between them. The rearrangement links TRBV7-9 to TRBJ1-4; D might be TRBD1 (6 bases). The TCR was taken from a man in his forties or fifties with colorectal cancer. Sequenced material: PBMCs. This CDR3 is CASSLGGGGGANEKLFF. CDR3 nucleotides: TGTGCCAGCAGCTTAGGCGGTGGGGGCGGAGCTAATGAAAAACTGTTTTTT.